One sample yielded the 25 T cell receptor beta chains listed below, sequenced in a study of Ad26.COV2.S vaccination and SARS-CoV-2 variants. The table came from immunoSEQ multiplex PCR; TCRdb's copy has only in-frame clones and leaves some out. Of roughly 400,000 clones in the sample, about 90% were seen once. Treatment specified: about 20 received Ad26.COV2.S at low or high dose, single or two shots; about 5 received placebo; per-sample allocation not given. Day 63 following the first vaccine or placebo injection was when the samples were taken. The source was peripheral blood, collected in a trial of Ad26.COV2.S vaccine versus placebo. The receptors come from a person between 18 and 59 years old who received the Ad26.COV2.S COVID-19 vaccine or a placebo.

The chain links TRBV23-1 to TRBJ2-7; either TRBD1 or TRBD2 may supply D (6 bases each). TRBV23-1 is placed among ORFs of uncertain function. There are 15 residues in the CDR3. Trimming took off 4 bases at V and 7 bases at J, with 20 bases between the two ends. The CDR3 loop reads CASSPIGGGLGEQYF. CDR3 nucleotide sequence: TGCGCCAGCAGTCCAATTGGAGGGGGGCTGGGGGAGCAGTACTTC.

This chain uses TRBV5-1 with TRBJ2-4; TRBD1 or TRBD2 may be the D gene (5 bases each). The V end was cut by 6 bases, the J end by 0 bases, with 22 bases between. CDR3 length: 18 amino acids. Germline CDR1 and CDR2: SGHRS and YFSETQ. The CDR3 loop is CASMPGTTNALAKNIQYF. The CDR3 bases are TGCGCCAGCATGCCCGGGACCACAAATGCCCTAGCCAAAAACATTCAGTACTTC. Together with reference TRBV5-1 and TRBJ2-4, the CDR3 gives the full variable domain: KAGVTQTPRYLIKTRGQQVTLSCSPISGHRSVSWYQQTPGQGLQFLFEYFSETQRNKGNFPGRFSGRQFSNSRSEMNVSTLELGDSALYLCASMPGTTNALAKNIQYFGAGTRLSVL.

Concerning this clone: In the same sample, other DNA sequences code for this CDR3. This rearrangement joins TRBV4-1 to TRBJ1-5; 7 bases agree with TRBD1. The CDR3 contains 15 residues. After removal of 5 bases from V and 1 base from J, the junction contained 5 bases not matched to a gene. In germline, CDR1 is MGHRA, CDR2 YSYEKL. The CDR3 region has the DNA TGCGCCAGCAGCTTACGACAGGGAAGCAATCAGCCCCAGCATTTT. Translated, it gives CASSLRQGSNQPQHF.

The V gene is TRBV4-1, the J gene TRBJ2-1, with D maybe TRBD2 (6 bases). V lost 3 bases to trimming and J lost 6 bases, with 24 bases between them. The CDR3 is 18 amino acids. Germline V gene data show CDR1 as MGHRA and CDR2 as YSYEKL. CDR3 nucleotide sequence: TGCGCCAGCAGCCAGGTCAATCGGGACTGGTCGTTGGGCAATGAGCAGTTCTTC. Translation: CASSQVNRDWSLGNEQFF.

In nucleotides, the CDR3 is TGTGCCAGGGGGGAGTATAGCGGGGAGCTGTTTTTT. It encodes CARGEYSGELFF. V usage is TRBV10-3 and J usage is TRBJ2-2; D is perhaps TRBD2 (6 bases). CDR1 and CDR2 from the germline V gene are ENHRY and SYGVKD. The length of the CDR3 is 12 residues. V shed 10 bases and J shed 7 bases, with 13 bases lying between them.

The V and J genes are TRBV2 and TRBJ1-1, with D possibly TRBD1 on 6 matching bases. V was shortened by 4 bases and J by 3 bases, with 12 bases between the two germline ends. This CDR3 has 14 residues. Germline loops: CDR1 SNHLY, CDR2 FYNNEI. This chain's CDR3 is CASSVQGLDTEAFF. In nucleotides, the CDR3 is TGTGCCAGCAGTGTACAGGGCCTCGACACTGAAGCTTTCTTT.

In the case of this clone: Other DNA sequences in the same sample also yield this CDR3. The chain carries TRBV7-9 and TRBJ1-1, with D possibly matching TRBD1 (5 bases). The CDR3 is 14 amino acids. Per the germline V gene, CDR1 is SEHNR and CDR2 is FQNEAQ (reference sequence). Trimming removed 1 base at V and 1 base at J, with 7 bases between. The chain's CDR3 is CASSLVRGNTEAFF. The DNA for the CDR3 is TGTGCCAGCAGCTTAGTGAGGGGGAACACTGAAGCTTTCTTT.

This clone was seen only a few times. Other DNA sequences within the sample encode an identical CDR3. The genes are TRBV5-6 and TRBJ2-1, with D possibly TRBD2 on 5 matching bases. Germline V CDR1 and CDR2: SGHDT, YYEEEE. This CDR3 comprises 12 residues. Trimming left V 1 base short and J 7 bases short, with 6 bases between. CDR3 sequence: CASSLLANEQFF. The CDR3 bases are TGTGCCAGCAGCTTGTTAGCGAATGAGCAGTTCTTC.

The chain carries TRBV4-1 and TRBJ2-5; the match to TRBD2 covers 8 bases. Per germline, CDR1 MGHRA and CDR2 YSYEKL. With 4 bases clipped from V and 4 bases from J, the junction kept 11 bases outside the gene matches. The CDR3 covers 16 residues. The chain's CDR3 is CASSLLAGRDRETQYF. CDR3 bases: TGCGCCAGCAGCCTTTTAGCGGGACGGGATCGAGAGACCCAGTACTTC.

This sequence joins TRBV6-5 and TRBJ1-3, with 7 bases fitting TRBD1. Unmatched junction bases numbered 5, after V lost 6 bases and J lost 0 bases. CDR3 size: 15 residues. The germline CDR1 and CDR2 sequences are MNHEY and SVGAGI. CDR3 loop: CASSSGQLSGNTIYF. CDR3 bases: TGTGCCAGCAGCTCGGGACAGCTCTCTGGAAACACCATATATTTT.

The chain couples TRBV5-1 to TRBJ2-3; TRBD2 aligns across 12 bases. Germline-derived CDR1 and CDR2 are SGHRS and YFSETQ. The CDR3 is made up of 14 amino acids. Trimming cost V 5 bases and J 4 bases; bases outside gene matches: 2. CDR3 in DNA: TGCGCCAGCAGGACTAGCGGGAGCGCAGATACGCAGTATTTT. Protein sequence: CASRTSGSADTQYF.

The V and J genes are TRBV19 and TRBJ2-5, with D maybe TRBD1 (6 bases). The germline V gene encodes CDR1 LNHDA and CDR2 SQIVND (reference sequence). This CDR3 contains 14 residues. Trimming shortened V by 5 bases and J by 6 bases, and 16 bases separated the two germline ends. The CDR3 nucleotides read TGTGCCAGTAGTCAAACAGGGCCCGCGAAGACCCAGTACTTC. It is translated as CASSQTGPAKTQYF.

Comments on this clone: A single base separates this from a much larger clone, so it may be a read error. The gene calls are TRBV3-1 (or the pseudogene TRBV3-2) and TRBJ2-1; TRBD2 agrees at 12 bases. The CDR3 is 14 amino acids. The ends lost 4 bases at V and 6 bases at J; junction bases unmatched: 1. CDR1 LGHDT and CDR2 YNNKEL come from the germline V gene (reference sequence). This CDR3 is CASSRTSGVNEQFF. In nucleotides, the CDR3 is TGTGCCAGCAGCCGGACTAGCGGGGTCAATGAGCAGTTCTTC.

J is TRBJ1-2 and V is TRBV7-9; no definite D call. The CDR3 spans 12 residues. V dropped 1 base and J dropped 8 bases, with 8 bases sitting between them. Germline V gives CDR1 SEHNR, CDR2 FQNEAQ (reference sequence). CDR3 in amino acids: CASSLGRWGYTF. The CDR3 DNA is TGTGCCAGCAGCTTAGGTCGGTGGGGCTACACCTTC. Full variable domain (remainder filled in from reference TRBV7-9 and TRBJ1-2): DTGVSQNPRHKITKRGQNVTFRCDPISEHNRLYWYRQTLGQGPEFLTYFQNEAQLEKSRLLSDRFSAERPKGSFSTLEIQRTEQGDSAMYLCASSLGRWGYTFGSGTRLTVV.

J is TRBJ1-2 and V is TRBV28; 11 nucleotides align to TRBD1. Germline V gene data show CDR1 as MDHEN and CDR2 as SYDVKM. The J segment lost 3 bases and the V segment lost 5 bases, leaving 11 bases of the junction unmatched. The CDR3 covers 17 residues. This chain's CDR3 is CASSPGGTGGSYYGYTF. The CDR3 nucleotides are TGTGCCAGCAGTCCCGGCGGGACAGGGGGTTCGTACTATGGCTACACCTTC.

The rearrangement uses TRBV11-2 and TRBJ2-7; TRBD2 matches 9 bases. CDR1 SGHAT and CDR2 FQNNGV come from the germline V gene. Trimming removed 0 bases from V and 5 bases from J; junction bases left unmatched: 8. The CDR3 is 16 amino acids. CDR3 amino acids: CASSLDRGGRAHEQYF. As DNA, the CDR3 is TGTGCCAGCAGCTTAGATCGGGGCGGGAGGGCCCACGAGCAGTACTTC.

The chain carries TRBV7-5 and TRBJ1-2. TRBV7-5 is an annotated pseudogene. The CDR3 spans 16 residues. CDR3 residues: CARSLLGGGACYGYTF. CDR3 DNA sequence: TGTGCCAGAAGCTTACTAGGAGGGGGGGCTTGCTATGGCTACACCTTC.

The V and J genes are TRBV9 and TRBJ2-2; the D is unclear. Germline CDR1 and CDR2: SGDLS and YYNGEE. Trimming took off 0 bases at V and 4 bases at J, with 10 bases between the two ends. This CDR3 has 15 amino acids. In nucleotides, the CDR3 is TGTGCCAGCAGCGTAGCCAGCTGGAGCACCGGGGAGCTGTTTTTT. Protein sequence: CASSVASWSTGELFF.

The CDR3 sequence is CASSRGSGANVLTF. In nucleotides, the CDR3 is TGTGCCAGCAGCCGCGGGTCTGGGGCCAACGTCCTGACTTTC. The chain couples TRBV11-3 to TRBJ2-6, with D maybe TRBD2 (5 bases). The V gene's germline CDR1 is SGHNT and CDR2 YENEEA. The germline V and J ends were trimmed by 5 bases and 1 base, with 6 bases remaining between them. The CDR3 covers 14 residues.

This chain connects TRBV21-1 to TRBJ1-5; the table calls TRBD1, which could not be checked here. TRBV21-1 is assigned pseudogene status. The CDR3 runs 15 residues. The CDR3 DNA sequence: TGTGCCAGCATTACAGGGGGGGTAAGCAATCAGCCCCAGCATTTT. This codes for CASITGGVSNQPQHF.

The chain uses TRBV15 and TRBJ1-1, with a possible D match to TRBD1 (5 bases). The V end lost 0 bases, the J end lost 7 bases, and 9 bases lay between the germline ends. Germline V gene lookup returns CDR1 LNHNV and CDR2 YYDKDF (reference sequence). The CDR3 is 13 amino acids. The DNA of the CDR3 is TGTGCCACCAGCAGAGATACGACAGATGAAGCTTTCTTT. Translating gives CATSRDTTDEAFF.

This clone has only one observation. The chain uses TRBV5-1 and TRBJ2-7; the match to TRBD1 covers 9 bases. The CDR3 has 15 residues. Germline V gene lookup returns CDR1 SGHRS and CDR2 YFSETQ. Trimming removed 0 bases from V and 7 bases from J; junction bases left unmatched: 8. This CDR3 is CASSLGGTGSREQYF. The CDR3 DNA reads TGCGCCAGCAGCTTGGGTGGGACAGGGAGCAGGGAGCAGTACTTC.

The chain recombines TRBV6-5 with TRBJ1-2; 7 bases are shared with TRBD1. With V trimmed by 6 bases and J by 3 bases, 4 bases remained unmatched. Per germline, CDR1 MNHEY and CDR2 SVGAGI. The CDR3 sequence is 13 residues long. This CDR3 reads CASSATGDYGYTF. The CDR3 coding sequence is TGTGCCAGCAGCGCTACAGGGGACTATGGCTACACCTTC.

V gene TRBV27 combines with J gene TRBJ2-7; 9 bases agree with TRBD1. CDR3 size: 12 residues. The trim removed 7 bases at V and 4 bases at J, leaving 2 bases unmatched. Germline V gene data show CDR1 as MNHEY and CDR2 as SMNVEV (reference sequence). CDR3 residues: CASTGQGYEQYF. The CDR3 bases are TGTGCCAGCACTGGACAGGGGTACGAGCAGTACTTC.

The chain combines TRBV6-2 or TRBV6-3 with TRBJ1-4; D not resolved. The germline CDR1 and CDR2 sequences are MNHEY and SVGEGT. The CDR3 loop spans 18 amino acids. The V end lost 6 bases, the J end lost 0 bases, and 20 bases lay between the germline ends. CDR3 amino acids: CASSSPVWQVATNEKLFF. CDR3 DNA sequence: TGTGCCAGCAGCTCCCCCGTCTGGCAGGTTGCAACTAATGAAAAACTGTTTTTT.